This TCR beta chain originates from a study of OX40 agonist ivuxolimab in advanced cancers. Study-level background: Ivuxolimab was an agonistic, fully human IgG2 monoclonal antibody directed against OX40 (CD134), a costimulatory receptor. Intravenous ivuxolimab was administered to patients every 2 weeks at six dose levels: 0.01, 0.1, 0.3, 1.5, 3 and 10 mg/kg. Of the approximately 54 dose-escalation patients, hepatocellular carcinoma was present in about 20, melanoma in roughly 15, renal cell carcinoma in 9 and head and neck cancer in 9. A male proportion of under 85% and a mean age of approximately 55 years, ranging from 23 to 79, were recorded for the dose-escalation cohort. Prior anti-PD-1, anti-PD-L1 or anti-CTLA-4 therapy was permitted, and checkpoint inhibitors had been received by under 50% of dose-escalation patients. Partial responses were achieved by three dose-escalation patients, of whom one had hepatocellular carcinoma and two had cutaneous melanoma. The point of sequencing TCRbeta in the periphery was to test whether ivuxolimab changed TCR sequence diversity and drove clonal T-cell expansion. The paper covers the monotherapy dose-escalation part of the phase I ivuxolimab trial, which included N of about 50 patients. Paper-wide results and their limitations: In the 0.1-3.0 mg/kg groups, partial responders were among the patients with the lowest normalized peripheral clonal expansion, particularly in CD8+ T cells. At doses of 0.1 to 3.0 mg/kg, clonal expansion of both CD4+ and CD8+ T cells in blood was seen between baseline and week 6. Antigen specificity was not determined for the clonally expanded peripheral T cells. On average, CD8+ T cells showed more expanded clones than CD4+ T cells after ivuxolimab. Low levels of normalized T-cell clonal expansion were also shown by some nonresponding patients.

Genomic DNA was isolated from the sorted cells so that the TCRbeta CDR3 region could be sequenced. The immunoSEQ Assay was used for sequencing of TCRbeta CDR3 regions. The immuneACCESS repertoire file appears here via TCRdb, limited to in-frame rearrangements. These files lack a portion of the clones; in checked studies, under half of the deficit traces to unresolved V genes, and the cause of the others is not known. In this sample the table shows tens of thousands of clones, around 84% of which occur a single time. The top ten clones comprise around 21% of the sample. In the case of this clone: There is no known antigen for this receptor. No base-level quality is on record; no much larger clone is a single base apart.

The trial excluded patients who had a history of autoimmune disease or were on systemic immunosuppression. Peripheral blood for TCR sequencing was collected from all dose cohorts at baseline, on cycle 4 day 1, and on cycle 7 day 1. The samples were taken from a phase I, first-in-human, multicenter, open-label dose-escalation trial of ivuxolimab. Adults with locally advanced or metastatic melanoma, renal cell, hepatocellular, or head and neck squamous cell carcinoma were enrolled in the trial. Before TCR sequencing, CD4+ T cells and CD8+ T cells from peripheral blood were sorted into separate populations. The germline V gene (reference sequence) supplies CDR1 PRHDT and CDR2 FYEKMQ. V is pruned by 5 bases and J by 7 bases, leaving 13 bases of the junction without a gene match. The CDR3 goes from the cysteine to the phenylalanine over 15 residues. CDR3 DNA is the only sequence kept; it has 45 bases, read in frame from the first base.

The specimen was CD4+ or CD8+ T cells sorted from blood, collected in a trial of the OX40 agonist ivuxolimab. The TCR sequence derives from an adult with an advanced solid tumor such as melanoma, head and neck, liver or kidney cancer. The sequence links TRBV13 to TRBJ2-7; TRBD1 lines up with 8 middle nucleotides. The CDR3 region has the sequence CASSPWETGAGEQYF. The base sequence is TGTGCCAGCAGCCCCTGGGAGACAGGGGCTGGGGAGCAGTACTTC.